This section outlines one T cell receptor beta chain sequence together with its context. Its cognate antigen has yet to be identified. Within one base of it there is no much larger clone, and no base qualities were kept. The sample comes from a study of T cell responses to AZD1222 COVID-19 vaccine (dated by TCRdb to about 2021). As for the study more broadly: AZD1222 recipients whose second dose came at about 4 weeks and those whose second dose came at about 12 weeks were combined into one group, since spike-specific TCR depth and breadth did not differ between the two schedules. A total of more than 230 trial participants underwent TCR sequencing, of whom more than 200 had received two doses of AZD1222 and 26 had received two doses of the MenACWY control vaccine. Enrollment into the trials was organized by age into subgroups of 18-55, 56-69 and 70-plus years, and those subgroups contained approximately 160, 26 and 62 TCR-sequenced participants, respectively. Here is what the overall study found, with its caveats: Because no day 14 peak-response samples were available, the repertoires could be characterized only after the peak T cell response. Conclusions about previously exposed vaccinees are limited, since just a handful of AZD1222 recipients were seropositive for SARS-CoV-2 at baseline. Reportedly, almost half of the unique spike-specific TCRs recognized epitopes lying outside the regions that are mutated in the B.1.351 and B.1.1.7 variants. The vaccine-associated CD4 TCRs covered the entire spike protein, and the dominant responses fell in regions 160-218 and 743-854. The 56-69-year group was small, and its depth increase did not reach significance, likely because of low power. A significant rise in spike-specific TCR breadth and depth was observed after two AZD1222 doses relative to day 0 and relative to MenACWY recipients. Participants were mostly white British, with more females than males. The authors suggested clonal diversity may have been underestimated.

V is clipped by 0 bases and J by 3 bases, and the sequence between their germline boundaries is 3 bases long. Including cysteine and phenylalanine, the CDR3 has 12 amino acids. Only the CDR3 portion is preserved as DNA: 36 bases, with reading frame beginning at the first base. In the germline V gene (reference sequence), CDR1 corresponds to LGHDT and CDR2 to YNNKEL. The time point tag for this specimen amounts to: baseline before first vaccination. The vaccinee samples were drawn from two UK trials, COV001 and COV002, one of which was a single-blind randomized controlled phase 2/3 trial testing AZD1222 (ChAdOx1 nCoV-19) in healthy adults. For TCRbeta chain sequencing, PBMC samples from trial participants were taken at day 0 and at day 28 after the second dose. The CDR3 regions of human TCRbeta chains were analyzed by immunosequencing. The published analysis was carried out like this. TCRs in the repertoires were matched against a reference library of SARS-CoV-2-specific TCRs that had been generated with the MIRA antigen-specificity platform. Breadth meant the fraction of unique TCRs that were SARS-CoV-2-associated, whereas depth meant the fraction of total T cells that were SARS-CoV-2-associated. Using the MIRA data, each spike-specific TCR was mapped to the spike region that the TCR reacts to and placed in a CD4 or CD8 class. Log10-transformed breadth and depth values were compared by one-way ANOVA with Sidak's multiple comparisons tests. TCRdb provides this immuneACCESS table in a form limited to in-frame rearrangements. Some clones are lacking; in checked studies, under half of them reflect an unresolved V gene, and why the rest are absent is not known. D and trimming were read from the DNA, whereas the V and J calls and clone size are those reported in that table. This sample has just under 95,000 clones in its table, and more than 70% of those were observed once. The ten largest make up 13% of the sample.

Here the sequenced sample was peripheral blood, taken on day 0 of AZD1222 vaccination. The sequence links TRBV3-1 (or the pseudogene TRBV3-2) to TRBJ2-7; no D gene is confidently identified. The receptor's source is an adult in good health. The nucleotide sequence is TGTGCCAGCAGCCAAGACAACTACGAGCAGTACTTC. Translated, it gives CASSQDNYEQYF.